This T cell receptor (beta chain) was documented in a study of breast tumors, draining lymph nodes, adjacent tissues. General study findings and limits: Luminal-like breast cancer showed significantly greater tumor-nontumor repertoire similarity than basal-like breast cancer did. The lymph node origin of tumor T cells was framed as consistent with a hypothesis, not demonstrated.

This clonotype was seen ten or more times. What it binds is not known. In germline, CDR1 is MNHEY, CDR2 SVGAGI. V was pared by 2 bases and J by 2 bases, with 6 bases of the junction left unmatched. The CDR3 extends over 15 amino acids. One entry per CDR3 protein results from TCRdb running MiXCR on the multiplex PCR reads. The table lists 66,000 or so distinct CDR3 sequences, 40% to 45% of them singletons, with more than 7.5% in the top ten. The clonotype comes from a female donor with breast cancer. Some clones in this sample may be carry-over from other donors' samples. Sample: breast tumor tissue. V gene TRBV6-5 combines with J gene TRBJ2-7; 7 positions agree with TRBD1. CDR3 DNA: TGTGCCAGCAGTTACAGACGACAGGGACCCTACGAGCAGTACTTC. Protein: CASSYRRQGPYEQYF.